This T cell receptor (beta chain) came from a study of T cells in Graves' hyperthyroidism and ophthalmopathy (dated by TCRdb to about 2019). Regarding the complete study: TCR V-J signatures able to tell the groups apart were searched for in a discovery cohort of some 97 patients, of whom fewer than 45 had Graves' ophthalmopathy and 55 to 65 had stable Graves' hyperthyroidism. An independent validation cohort of fewer than 20 hyperthyroidism patients and 17 patients who later progressed to ophthalmopathy tested prospective prediction of ophthalmopathy. The 95 to 100 discovery patients were divided at random into training and test sets in a 7:3 ratio. The study also compared thyroid tissue and blood T-cell repertoires from a handful of Graves' hyperthyroidism patients. Following sampling, methimazole starting at 30 mg daily was given to hyperthyroidism patients, and high-dose intravenous methylprednisolone was given to ophthalmopathy patients. The paper describes TCR Vbeta CDR3 sequencing of some 130 peripheral blood samples, made up of 43 ophthalmopathy patients, some 80 hyperthyroidism patients and some 17 progressor patients.

Points the paper makes about the study in general: Blood samples also contained most of the expanded thyroid clonotypes (frequency above 0.001), which suggests that blood repertoires may reflect thyroid immune responses. In validation, the model predicted progression to ophthalmopathy with about 71% sensitivity and less than 80% specificity, a median of around six months before onset. No statistical method was used to set the sample size in advance, and investigators knew the group allocation. In cross-validation, a model built on a 13 V-J signature told ophthalmopathy apart from stable hyperthyroidism with under 90% sensitivity and roughly 82% specificity, and in testing the same model reached 80%/75%.

V loses 4 bases, J loses 8 bases, and the germline ends lie 20 bases apart. The germline V gene sets CDR1 to MNHEY and CDR2 to SVGAGI. From the cysteine through the phenylalanine, the CDR3 covers 15 amino acids. The entry retains the CDR3 DNA only, 45 bases that are in frame from base 1. The TCR beta CDR3 regions were amplified from RNA transcripts. A first-round RT-PCR of the TCR CDR3 used the HTBI primer set with the Qiagen OneStep RT-PCR kit. The libraries were constructed in a second round of multiplex PCR and then size-selected and purified. Libraries were sequenced paired-end with 100 bp reads on an Illumina HiSeq2000. Turning to the authors' computational methods: SOAPnuke was used to process the raw data, with reads discarded if the reads contained adapters or uncalled bases, had a mean Phred below 15, or lacked an exact constant-primer or identifier match. High-quality paired reads were merged with COPE v1.2.5, and unique nucleotide sequences were defined as clonotypes. Clonotypes were aligned to IMGT TRBV, TRBD and TRBJ reference segments using MiTCR v1.1. The analysis was restricted to V-J combinations with a frequency above 0.0001, which together covered about 99% of the repertoires. The TCS score was defined as the ratio of F50 (clonal expansion) to E x V (chaos), calculated using BLOSUM62-based TCRdist between CDR3 peptides within each V-J. Welch's t-statistics and random forest reduced 514 V-J features to under 15, which were used in a naive Bayes classifier (R e1071). The Morisita-Horn index was used to measure how similar the thyroid and blood repertoires were. The public reads were quality trimmed at Q25 with fastp and then assembled into clones with MiXCR by TCRdb, keeping productive beta chains. Records with the same CDR3 protein are collapsed into one entry carrying the most frequent genes and DNA. It is TCRdb's table, rather than the study itself, that gives the V and J calls and clone size. The sample table shows 500,000 to 650,000 distinct CDR3 sequences, and around 50% are seen once. The top ten hold about 45% of the sample.

This clonotype was picked up a small number of times. It has no known antigen specificity. Base qualities were left out, and no much larger clone turns up one base away. Exclusion was applied to patients with uncontrolled infections, other autoimmune diseases, pregnancy or lactation. Clinical symptoms, serum thyroxine and TRAb, thyroid ultrasound, and orbital computed tomography formed the basis for the diagnoses. Trizol reagent was used to extract total RNA, and RNA quality was then checked on an Agilent 2100 Bioanalyzer. This clonotype was obtained from an adult woman with Graves' disease, either hyperthyroidism or ophthalmopathy (not recorded which). The source material was peripheral blood or thyroid tissue (not recorded which). The rearranged segments are TRBV6-5 and TRBJ1-2, with TRBD1 as a weak D call on 6 bases. Here the CDR3 is given as CASSSRGQQNEGYTF. The nucleotide sequence reads as follows: TGTGCCAGCAGTTCCCGGGGACAACAAAATGAAGGCTACACCTTC.